This note documents a single T cell receptor beta chain sequence. This sample stems from a study of blood T cell repertoires in COVID-19. Method: immunoSEQ multiplex PCR; TCRdb's copy keeps in-frame clones and lacks some. Of 75,000 or so clones listed, approximately 84% are singletons. The CDR3 has 14 amino acids. V lost 4 bases, J lost 4 bases, and 3 bases stayed unmatched. Germline loops: CDR1 LGHNA, CDR2 YNFKEQ. The TCR sequence derives from a man aged 55 to 69 with active or convalescent COVID-19. Sequenced: peripheral blood. The chain joins TRBV4-2 to TRBJ1-4, with 7 bases aligning to TRBD1. The CDR3 here is CASSPGQNNEKLFF. The CDR3 region has the DNA TGTGCCAGCAGCCCGGGACAGAATAATGAAAAACTGTTTTTT.